Each of the 26 T cell receptor beta chains below was sequenced from the same sample in a study of regulatory T cells in long-lasting Graves disease. Investigators prepared the TCR beta libraries by applying iRepertoire HTBI primers and Arm-PCR of CDR3 regions. TCRdb re-called the multiplex PCR reads through MiXCR, storing one row per CDR3 protein. This sample has roughly 450,000 distinct CDR3 sequences, with about a quarter found just once. Time point reported: persistent/refractory GD, antithyroid drugs over 5 years with positive TRAb. PBMCs were the source of the RNA used for TCR sequencing. The sequencing used peripheral blood mononuclear cells (PBMCs), collected when the disease was refractory, from a patient treated with antithyroid drugs. These receptors were obtained from a female donor with Graves disease.

This clonotype was counted at least ten times. This rearrangement joins TRBV7-8 to TRBJ2-6, with 8 nucleotides matching TRBD1. Germline trimming cut 5 bases from V and 0 bases from J; bases unmatched to any gene: 3. The CDR3 spans 16 residues. Germline CDR1 SGHVS, CDR2 FQNEAQ. CDR3 sequence reads: CASSRGTGSGANVLTF. The CDR3 DNA reads as TGTGCCAGCAGCCGAGGGACAGGCTCTGGGGCCAACGTCCTGACTTTC.

In the case of this clonotype: This may be a read error: a much more frequent sequence differs by one nucleotide. The chain recombines TRBV7-3 with TRBJ1-6; D is unclear. V gave up 2 bases and J gave up 9 bases, with 8 bases separating them. The CDR3 runs 13 residues. Germline values: CDR1 SGHTA, CDR2 FQGTGA. The CDR3 DNA reads as TGTGCCAGCAGCTTAGAGGAGGGTTCACCCCTCCACTTT. Translated, it gives CASSLEEGSPLHF.

In this sample, this clonotype turned up a few times. CDR3 in amino acids: CASSYTPQGRYGYTF. CDR3 bases: TGTGCCAGCAGTTACACCCCCCAGGGCCGATATGGCTACACCTTC. The chain joins TRBV6-5 to TRBJ1-2, with D perhaps TRBD1 (5 bases). The CDR3 loop spans 15 amino acids. The germline V gene has CDR1 MNHEY and CDR2 SVGAGI. Trimming removed 2 bases at V and 5 bases at J, with 15 bases between.

This clonotype was recorded many times. CDR3 sequence reads: CASSLVGLALKETQYF. In DNA, the CDR3 is TGTGCCAGCAGCTTAGTAGGGCTAGCGTTGAAGGAGACCCAGTACTTC. The chain combines TRBV7-2 with TRBJ2-5, with a weak D call TRBD2 (6 bases). The V end was cut by 1 base, the J end by 5 bases, with 17 bases between. CDR3 length equals 16 residues. Germline V gene sequence: CDR1 SGHTA, CDR2 FQGNSA.

The chain employs TRBV3-1 and TRBJ2-4, with no clear D. The length of the CDR3 is 16 residues. Germline V gives CDR1 LGHDT, CDR2 YNNKEL (reference sequence). Between the trimmed V and J ends, which lost 6 bases and 3 bases, there was a span of 18 bases. The CDR3 protein is CASSNETGKNKNIQYF. CDR3 nucleotide sequence: TGTGCCAGCAGTAACGAGACTGGAAAGAACAAAAACATTCAGTACTTC.

This clonotype was seen more than once but under ten times. The rearrangement joins TRBV7-6 to TRBJ1-1, with a tentative D call TRBD1 (6 bases). There are 14 residues in the CDR3. Germline CDR1 and CDR2: SGHVS and FNYEAQ. Trimming left V 5 bases short and J 5 bases short, with 15 bases between. The CDR3 DNA sequence: TGTGCCAGCAGCCTCGAGGGGGGGGCTACTGAAGCTTTCTTT. Its translation: CASSLEGGATEAFF.

The rearrangement joins TRBV2 to TRBJ2-2; possibly TRBD2 for D (5 bases). The V gene's germline CDR1 is SNHLY and CDR2 FYNNEI. V was clipped by 1 base and J by 0 bases, with 6 bases between them. The CDR3 spans 15 residues. CDR3 amino acids: CASSEVRANTGELFF. DNA for the CDR3: TGTGCCAGCAGTGAAGTGCGGGCGAACACCGGGGAGCTGTTTTTT.

This clonotype has just a few counts. The V and J genes are TRBV30 and TRBJ1-2, with TRBD1 matching 7 bases. The V and J ends lost 3 bases and 7 bases, in that order; junction bases with no gene match: 8. Germline V gene lookup returns CDR1 GTSNPN and CDR2 SVGIG (reference sequence). CDR3 length: 13 residues. CDR3 sequence (DNA): TGTGCCTGGAGGGAGACAGGGATCGGTGGCTACACCTTC. Protein product: CAWRETGIGGYTF.

The V and J genes are TRBV18 and TRBJ1-4; no reliable D call. Trimming took off 3 bases at V and 8 bases at J, with 13 bases between the two ends. CDR3 length: 14 residues. Germline lookup yields CDR1 KGHSH and CDR2 LQKENI. The CDR3 DNA follows: TGTGCCAGCTCACCGGGAGGGTTTCAAGAAAAACTGTTTTTT. It translates to CASSPGGFQEKLFF.

The chain has TRBV19 and TRBJ2-7; D unresolved. Trimming removed 6 bases from V and 3 bases from J, with 15 bases in between. The length of the CDR3 is 14 residues. Germline CDR1 reads LNHDA; CDR2 reads SQIVND (reference sequence). The CDR3 reads CASSPSMGFYEQYF. DNA for the CDR3: TGTGCCAGTAGCCCGAGCATGGGATTCTACGAGCAGTACTTC.

This clonotype was counted between two and nine times. This chain joins TRBV19 and TRBJ1-5; D not resolved. V was pared by 3 bases and J by 1 base, with 10 bases between. The CDR3 length is 15 residues. Germline CDR1 LNHDA, CDR2 SQIVND (reference sequence). CDR3 sequence: CASSIGRQSNQPQHF. The CDR3 DNA reads as TGTGCCAGTAGTATTGGCAGGCAGAGCAATCAGCCCCAGCATTTT.

In this sample, this clonotype turned up once. The CDR3 loop reads CASSHRTQGGLAGNEQFF. The CDR3 nucleotides read TGTGCCAGCAGCCATCGGACACAAGGGGGACTAGCCGGCAATGAGCAGTTCTTC. The V gene is TRBV3-1, the J gene TRBJ2-1, with TRBD2 matching 9 bases. V lost 3 bases and J lost 6; bases outside the gene matches: 15. Germline CDR1 LGHDT, CDR2 YNNKEL (reference sequence). The CDR3 has 18 residues.

The genes are TRBV4-3 and TRBJ2-5; 10 bases align to TRBD2. Per germline, CDR1 LGHNA and CDR2 YSLEER. The CDR3 has 16 residues. Trimming at V came to 3 bases and at J to 2 bases, leaving 6 bases not matched to a gene. CDR3 in amino acids: CASSHDIAGGQETQYF. The CDR3 DNA sequence: TGCGCCAGCAGCCATGACATAGCGGGAGGACAAGAGACCCAGTACTTC.

This clonotype was recorded a few times. This chain joins TRBV19 and TRBJ2-6; no reliable D call. The length of the CDR3 is 15 residues. Germline CDR1 LNHDA, CDR2 SQIVND (reference sequence). With 8 bases removed from V and 0 bases from J, the gap between germline ends came to 11 bases. CDR3 sequence (DNA): TGTGCCAGTGAAGACGGAGCCTCTGGGGCCAACGTCCTGACTTTC. This sequence encodes CASEDGASGANVLTF.

To note about this clonotype: A read error may be the cause here, since a much bigger clone is one base away. This chain connects TRBV30 to TRBJ1-1; 9 bases are a match to TRBD1. Germline CDR1 reads GTSNPN; CDR2 reads SVGIG (reference sequence). This CDR3 region has 14 residues. CDR3 DNA sequence: TGTGCCTGGAGGGGGGACAGGGAGGACACTGAAGCCCTCTTT. This codes for CAWRGDREDTEALF.

The chain has TRBV7-2 and TRBJ1-6; D is possibly TRBD1 (5 bases). Germline V gene sequence: CDR1 SGHTA, CDR2 FQGNSA. Between the trimmed V and J ends, which lost 9 bases and 6 bases, there was a span of 18 bases. The CDR3 spans 15 residues. CDR3 nucleotides: TGTGCCAGTGCTATGGGGGTTCAGGGTAATTCACCCCTCCACTTT. Its translation: CASAMGVQGNSPLHF.

V usage is TRBV7-2 and J usage is TRBJ2-7, with 9 bases fitting TRBD2. Looked up from germline, CDR1 is SGHTA and CDR2 is FQGNSA. This CDR3 is 15 amino acids long. The V segment lost 5 bases and the J segment 2 bases; nucleotides outside the gene matches: 7. Here the CDR3 reads CASSQDLAGTYEQYF. In nucleotides, the CDR3 is TGTGCCAGCAGCCAAGATCTAGCGGGAACCTACGAGCAGTACTTC.

This clonotype showed up just a few times. The chain has TRBV6-5 and TRBJ1-1; possibly TRBD1 for D (5 bases). This CDR3 spans 14 amino acids. The V gene's germline CDR1 is MNHEY and CDR2 SVGAGI. The ends were cut back, 2 bases at V and 3 bases at J, with 10 bases in the middle. The CDR3, as DNA: TGTGCCAGCAGTTACCACAGGACCGACACTGAAGCTTTCTTT. This translates into CASSYHRTDTEAFF.

The gene calls are TRBV5-1 and TRBJ2-5; tentatively, D is TRBD2 (5 bases). The V gene's germline CDR1 is SGHRS and CDR2 YFSETQ. The CDR3 totals 15 residues. V gave up 0 bases and J gave up 1 base, with 10 bases separating them. CDR3 DNA: TGCGCCAGCAGCTTGGGGTCACGGGGCCAAGAGACCCAGTACTTC. It specifies CASSLGSRGQETQYF.

This clonotype came up a few times. V is TRBV5-1 and J is TRBJ2-2; D might be TRBD2 (6 bases). This CDR3 is 14 amino acids long. Germline V gene sequence: CDR1 SGHRS, CDR2 YFSETQ. The V end was cut by 4 bases, the J end by 7 bases, with 14 bases between. CDR3 coding DNA: TGCGCCAGCAGCCCAGCCAGGGAGGTCGGGGAGCTGTTTTTT. This codes for CASSPAREVGELFF.

CDR3 amino acids: CASSPDIGPSTDTQYF. Written as DNA, the CDR3 is TGTGCCAGCAGTCCCGATATAGGACCTAGCACAGATACGCAGTATTTT. This chain connects TRBV6-1 to TRBJ2-3; no clear D gene. CDR3 length equals 16 residues. The V gene lost 5 bases and the J gene lost 0 bases, with 15 bases spanning the gap. Germline V CDR1 and CDR2: MNHNS, SASEGT.

This clonotype occurred many times. The chain combines TRBV28 with TRBJ1-5, with TRBD1 identical over 8 bases. The CDR3 sequence is 14 residues long. V shed 7 bases and J 2 bases; nucleotides not matched to a gene: 4. CDR1 is MDHEN and CDR2 is SYDVKM in the germline V gene. CDR3 protein: CASNPDRGNQPQHF. DNA for the CDR3: TGTGCCAGCAACCCGGACAGGGGCAATCAGCCCCAGCATTTT.

The V gene is TRBV19, the J gene TRBJ2-7; 9 positions match TRBD1. This CDR3 has 15 amino acids. Germline V gene sequence: CDR1 LNHDA, CDR2 SQIVND (reference sequence). V was pared by 5 bases and J by 2 bases, with 7 bases of the junction left unmatched. CDR3 in amino acids: CASSFNGQGPYEQYF. CDR3 DNA: TGTGCCAGTAGTTTCAACGGACAGGGGCCCTACGAGCAGTACTTC.

The CDR3 here is CSATGPKTSSETYYNEQFF. In DNA, the CDR3 is TGCAGTGCTACAGGCCCGAAGACTAGCTCAGAAACTTATTACAATGAGCAGTTCTTC. The chain employs TRBV20-1 and TRBJ2-1, with TRBD2 matching 7 bases. Losses at the gene ends were 4 bases for V and 4 bases for J; bases not matched to a gene: 22. The CDR3 covers 19 residues. In germline, CDR1 is DFQATT, CDR2 SNEGSKA (reference sequence).

This CDR3 reads CAISSSLGSLAGGEETQYF. In DNA, the CDR3 is TGTGCCATCAGTTCTTCACTGGGGAGCCTAGCGGGAGGAGAAGAGACCCAGTACTTC. J is TRBJ2-5 and V is TRBV10-3; TRBD2 matches at 11 bases. Unmatched junction bases numbered 17, after V lost 5 bases and J lost 3 bases. Germline CDR1 reads ENHRY; CDR2 reads SYGVKD. This CDR3 spans 19 amino acids.

The gene calls are TRBV5-1 and TRBJ2-7; TRBD2 matches at 8 bases. The V and J ends lost 0 bases and 4 bases, in that order; junction bases with no gene match: 6. Germline CDR1 and CDR2: SGHRS and YFSETQ. The CDR3 is 15 residues long. The CDR3 protein is CASSLAPAGAYEQYF. As DNA, the CDR3 is TGCGCCAGCAGCTTGGCACCAGCGGGAGCTTACGAGCAGTACTTC.